This T cell receptor beta chain appears in the sequencing data of a study of T cell repertoires in cytomegalovirus infection. Turning to the study itself: Evidence of both CMV infection and a matching HLA type came from public TCR beta signatures. Study-wide results and caveats: Dominant in the ex vivo response were TCR beta clonotypes restricted by HLA-C and specific for CMV. Public TCR beta family frequency separated CMV-and-HLA carriers, including in an independent cohort.

MiXCR was run by TCRdb on the reads, yielding one entry per CDR3 protein. Of 680,000 or so distinct CDR3 sequences in the sample, about a third were seen once. V was pared by 3 bases and J by 6 bases, with 7 bases of the junction left unmatched. Germline CDR1 is SGHDN and CDR2 is FVKESK. CDR3 length equals 15 residues. On this clonotype itself: The antigen remains undetermined.

The sequencing input was PBMCs. The sequence was collected from a human donor in good health (CMV status not recorded). Some clones in this sample may be carry-over from other donors' samples. This chain connects TRBV14 to TRBJ2-7, with TRBD2 matching over 11 bases. The CDR3: CASSQRLAGLGEQYF. The CDR3 coding sequence is TGTGCCAGCAGCCAGAGACTAGCGGGACTGGGCGAGCAGTACTTC.